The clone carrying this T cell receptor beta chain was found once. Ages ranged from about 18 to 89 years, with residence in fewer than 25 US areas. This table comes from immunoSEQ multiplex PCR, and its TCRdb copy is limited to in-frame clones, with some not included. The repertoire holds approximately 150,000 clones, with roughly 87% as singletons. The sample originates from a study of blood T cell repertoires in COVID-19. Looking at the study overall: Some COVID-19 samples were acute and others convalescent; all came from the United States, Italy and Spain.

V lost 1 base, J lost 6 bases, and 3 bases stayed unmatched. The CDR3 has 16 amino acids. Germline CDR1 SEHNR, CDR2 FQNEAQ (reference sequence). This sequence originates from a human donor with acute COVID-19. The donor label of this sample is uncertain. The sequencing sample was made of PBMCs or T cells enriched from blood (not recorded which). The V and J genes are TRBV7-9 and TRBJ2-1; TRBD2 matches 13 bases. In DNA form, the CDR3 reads TGTGCCAGCAGCTTAGTAGGGACTAGCGGGGTCAATGAGCAGTTCTTC. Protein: CASSLVGTSGVNEQFF. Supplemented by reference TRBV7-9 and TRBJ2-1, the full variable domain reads DTGVSQNPRHKITKRGQNVTFRCDPISEHNRLYWYRQTLGQGPEFLTYFQNEAQLEKSRLLSDRFSAERPKGSFSTLEIQRTEQGDSAMYLCASSLVGTSGVNEQFFGPGTRLTVL.